The rows below give T cell receptor beta chains drawn from one sample of a study of a mutant IDH1 vaccine in newly diagnosed glioma. The assay was immunoSEQ multiplex PCR, and TCRdb's table has in-frame clones only and misses some. Of roughly 70,000 clones listed, more than 70% are singletons. The sequencing used peripheral blood mononuclear cells (PBMCs), collected from a glioma patient treated with radiotherapy, temozolomide or both. These receptors came from a woman between 18 and 29 years old with glioma. Some clones in this sample may be carry-over from other donors' samples. CDR3s include the opening cysteine and the closing phenylalanine or tryptophan. A D gene is named only where the DNA matches it firmly. For some rows the clone size is stated as once, few or many, or as a class when expanded; others skip it.

-	TRBV9	TRBD2	TRBJ2-2	TGTGCCAGCAGCCCACCCAGGACTAGCGGGGAGCTGTTTTTT	CASSPPRTSGELFF
-	TRBV18	-	TRBJ1-2	TGTGCCAGCTCCCTTGGGACGGCCTACTATGGCTACACCTTC	CASSLGTAYYGYTF
-	TRBV30	-	TRBJ2-1	TGTGCCTGGAGCGACATAGTAGGAGGGTTCGGGAATGAGCAGTTCTTC	CAWSDIVGGFGNEQFF
-	TRBV13	TRBD2	TRBJ2-7	TGTGCCAGCAGCTTAGGCCCAGGACTAGCGGGAGGAAGCGAGCAGTACTTC	CASSLGPGLAGGSEQYF
-	TRBV2	-	TRBJ1-1	TGTGCCAGCAGCCGAAGGGAGGGTAGCGCTGAAGCTTTCTTT	CASSRREGSAEAFF
-	TRBV7-8	-	TRBJ1-2	TGTGCCAGCAGCTTAAGGGCAGAGAATTCAGCTAACTATGGCTACACCTTC	CASSLRAENSANYGYTF
few	TRBV4-2	-	TRBJ1-1	TGTGCCAGCAGCCAAGGACCGCGGAACACTGAAGCTTTCTTT	CASSQGPRNTEAFF
-	TRBV5-1	TRBD2	TRBJ2-5	TGCGCCAGCAGCTTGGGGGCGCTAGCGGGAGTTAGGGTCGAGACCCAGTACTTC	CASSLGALAGVRVETQYF
few	TRBV5-1	TRBD2	TRBJ2-1	TGCGCCAGCAGCCAAACTAGCGGGAGTGCTCATGAGCAGTTCTTC	CASSQTSGSAHEQFF
once	TRBV7-2	-	TRBJ2-7	TGTGCCAGCAGCTTAGCCAGATACGAGCAGTACTTC	CASSLARYEQYF
-	TRBV19	-	TRBJ1-6	TGTGCCAGTAGATCCGAGGGATCCTATAATTCACCCCTCCACTTT	CASRSEGSYNSPLHF
-	TRBV6-1	-	TRBJ2-7	TGTGCCAGCAGTGAGACCCGGCGGTACGAGCAGTACTTC	CASSETRRYEQYF
-	TRBV5-8	-	TRBJ2-7	TGTGCCAGCAGCCGTTCCTACGAGCAGTACTTC	CASSRSYEQYF
-	TRBV29-1	TRBD2	TRBJ2-3	TGCAGCGCTCGGACTAGCGGGGGATCAGCAGATACGCAGTATTTT	CSARTSGGSADTQYF
once	TRBV9	-	TRBJ2-1	TGTGCCAGCAGCCCGAATACACCGGAGCAGTTCTTC	CASSPNTPEQFF
-	TRBV5-6	-	TRBJ2-4	TGTGCCAGCAGCCGATCTAGCGCAAACATTCAGTACTTC	CASSRSSANIQYF